The 8 T cell receptor beta chains below were found in one sample sequenced in a study of PD-1 blockade in classical Hodgkin lymphoma. The time point here: cycle 4 day 1 (C4D1), after around six weeks of nivolumab. Every patient experienced relapse after autologous stem cell transplantation, and brentuximab vedotin exposure varied. Profiling relied on immunoSEQ multiplex PCR, and the TCRdb table lists in-frame clones only, not all of them. The sample lists 45,000 to 55,000 clones; roughly 80% were seen once. The sequencing used peripheral blood mononuclear cells (PBMCs), collected before the fourth cycle of nivolumab. These TCRs come from a human donor with classical Hodgkin lymphoma.

The chain couples TRBV2 to TRBJ2-3, with TRBD2 identical over 7 bases. Trimming at V came to 3 bases and at J to 4 bases, leaving 10 bases not matched to a gene. Germline V lookup: CDR1 SNHLY, CDR2 FYNNEI. The CDR3 runs 16 residues. CDR3 amino acids: CASSDGNWGGADTQYF. The CDR3 DNA reads as TGTGCCAGCAGTGATGGGAACTGGGGGGGTGCAGATACGCAGTATTTT.

The chain has TRBV5-1 and TRBJ2-2; D gene unclear. CDR3 length: 16 residues. The germline V gene has CDR1 SGHRS and CDR2 YFSETQ. The germline V and J ends were trimmed by 4 bases and 4 bases, with 17 bases remaining between them. CDR3 DNA sequence: TGCGCCAGCAGCCAACCCGAGCTTGGAGCCACCGGGGAGCTGTTTTTT. This codes for CASSQPELGATGELFF.

The CDR3 sequence is CASRDRGNTGELFF. The CDR3 coding sequence is TGTGCCAGCAGAGACAGGGGGAACACCGGGGAGCTGTTTTTT. The chain recombines TRBV6-6 with TRBJ2-2; 8 bases align to TRBD1. The V and J ends lost 6 bases and 1 base, in that order; junction bases with no gene match: 1. The V gene's germline CDR1 is MNHNY and CDR2 SVGAGI (reference sequence). This CDR3 region has 14 residues.

The chain uses TRBV12-5 and TRBJ2-2; no clear D. V lost 2 bases and J 1 base, leaving 8 bases between the germline ends. This CDR3 is 15 amino acids long. CDR1 and CDR2 (germline): LGHNT, FRNRAP. The CDR3 spells CASGLSRWNTGELFF. The CDR3 nucleotides are TGTGCTAGTGGTTTGTCTCGCTGGAACACCGGGGAGCTGTTTTTT.

This chain joins TRBV11-1 and TRBJ2-2; TRBD1 aligns across 9 bases. CDR1 and CDR2 from the germline V gene are SGHAT and FQDESV (reference sequence). Losses at the gene ends were 2 bases for V and 2 bases for J; bases not matched to a gene: 3. The CDR3 covers 16 residues. The CDR3, as DNA: TGTGCCAGCAGCTTATACAGGGGGCGAAACACCGGGGAGCTGTTTTTT. It yields the protein CASSLYRGRNTGELFF.

The chain uses TRBV7-2 and TRBJ2-7; 11 nucleotides agree with TRBD2. The CDR3 has 14 residues. The trim removed 4 bases at V and 3 bases at J, leaving 2 bases unmatched. Germline values: CDR1 SGHTA, CDR2 FQGNSA. The CDR3 DNA sequence: TGTGCCAGCAGCTGGGGACTAGCGGTCTACGAGCAGTACTTC. Protein: CASSWGLAVYEQYF.

The V gene is TRBV11-3, the J gene TRBJ2-7; D remains ambiguous. Germline V gene data show CDR1 as SGHNT and CDR2 as YENEEA. This CDR3 contains 13 residues. Trimming left V 0 bases short and J 7 bases short, with 10 bases between. The CDR3, as DNA: TGTGCCAGCAGCTTAGATGCCCTTGAGGAGCAGTACTTC. Its protein product is CASSLDALEEQYF.

V is TRBV28 and J is TRBJ1-2; possible D gene TRBD1, 5 bases. CDR3 length equals 16 residues. V gave up 1 base and J gave up 7 bases, with 19 bases separating them. CDR1 MDHEN and CDR2 SYDVKM come from the germline V gene. CDR3 protein: CASSLSRGRVLIGYTF. The CDR3 nucleotides read TGTGCCAGCAGTTTATCTAGGGGCAGGGTCCTTATTGGCTACACCTTC.